The T cell receptor beta chain under discussion was sequenced for a study of technical replicates of blood from a few donors. V shed 4 bases, J shed 2 bases, and the junction held 7 bases outside the gene matches. Germline CDR1 is SNHLY and CDR2 is FYNNEI. This CDR3 region has 15 residues. Using immunoSEQ multiplex PCR, the repertoire was profiled, and TCRdb retains in-frame clones only, with some absent. Counted here are some 82,000 clones, around 94% occurring once; the ten biggest clones make up about 0.4%. This clonotype was sampled from a human donor in good health. The rearrangement joins TRBV2 to TRBJ2-7, with TRBD1 matching 8 bases. The sample was T cells isolated from PBMCs. The CDR3 DNA reads as TGTGCCAGCAGTGGTATGGACAGGGATACCTACGAGCAGTACTTC. Its translation: CASSGMDRDTYEQYF.